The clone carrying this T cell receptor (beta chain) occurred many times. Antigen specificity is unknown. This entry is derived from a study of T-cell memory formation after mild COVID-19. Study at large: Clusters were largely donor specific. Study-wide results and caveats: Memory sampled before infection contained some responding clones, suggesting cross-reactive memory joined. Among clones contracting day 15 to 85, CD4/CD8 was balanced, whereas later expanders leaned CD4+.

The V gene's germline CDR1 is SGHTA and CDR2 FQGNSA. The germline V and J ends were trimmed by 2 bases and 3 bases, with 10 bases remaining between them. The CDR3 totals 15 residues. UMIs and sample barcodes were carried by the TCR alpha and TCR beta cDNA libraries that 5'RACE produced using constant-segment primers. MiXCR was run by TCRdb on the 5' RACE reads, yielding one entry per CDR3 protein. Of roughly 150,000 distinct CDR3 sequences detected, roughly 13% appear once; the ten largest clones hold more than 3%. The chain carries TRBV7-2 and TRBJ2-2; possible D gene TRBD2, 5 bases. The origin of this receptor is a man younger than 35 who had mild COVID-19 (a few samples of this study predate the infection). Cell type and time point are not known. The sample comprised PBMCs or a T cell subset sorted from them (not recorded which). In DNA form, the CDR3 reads TGTGCCAGCAGCTTATCCGGGGTGGACACCGGGGAGCTGTTTTTT. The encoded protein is CASSLSGVDTGELFF.